This T cell receptor beta chain was obtained from a study of blood T cell repertoires in COVID-19. The overall study: Sources were T cells, B-cell-depleted T cells, or PBMCs; the material itself was cDNA or gDNA.

As originally analysed: Researchers report that nucleated cell counts were estimated from reference gene primer amplification. Produced via immunoSEQ multiplex PCR; TCRdb's table is partial and in-frame only. The V and J calls and clone size were taken over from that table, and D and trimming were inferred from the DNA. The sample carries 260,000 or so clones, over 75% recorded once. Trimming removed 3 bases at V and 5 bases at J, with 16 bases between. The CDR3 extends over 15 amino acids. The V gene's germline CDR1 is SGHAT and CDR2 FQNNGV. The chain carries TRBV11-2 and TRBJ1-1; D is perhaps TRBD1 (5 bases). This receptor was taken from a human donor in a cohort sampled during active COVID-19. The sequenced material came from peripheral blood. In DNA form, the CDR3 reads TGTGCCAGCAGCTTTGAGCGCGGGGGAGGAACTGAAGCTTTCTTT. It encodes CASSFERGGGTEAFF. Looking up the rest from reference TRBV11-2 and TRBJ1-1 gives the full variable domain: EAGVAQSPRYKIIEKRQSVAFWCNPISGHATLYWYQQILGQGPKLLIQFQNNGVVDDSQLPKDRFSAERLKGVDSTLKIQPAKLEDSAVYLCASSFERGGGTEAFFGQGTRLTVV.